The rows below give T cell receptor beta chains drawn from one sample of a study of cytomegalovirus exposure and HLA in healthy donors. Only in-frame clones appear in the TCRdb table, and some are missing; sequencing was by immunoSEQ multiplex PCR. Of about 160,000 clones in the sample, around 80% were seen once. What was sequenced was PBMCs. The source of these receptors is a young man in good health and CMV-seropositive. The CDR3 runs from the conserved cysteine through the conserved F or W. The D gene is left open where the match is weak. Where a row states a size, it is once, few, many or the class of an expanded clone; other rows omit it.

TRBJ2-5 TRBV10-3 TRBD2 . TGTGCCATCAGTGATGGTAGTGGGGGGGGACTTCAGACCCAGTACTTC CAISDGSGGGLQTQYF
TRBJ2-1 TRBV14 . . TGTGCCAGCAGCCAGGTTCGACTTACCTACAATGAGCAGTTCTTC CASSQVRLTYNEQFF
TRBJ2-2 TRBV19 TRBD2 . TGTGCCAGTAGTTTAGGACTAGCGGTCTACACCGGGGAGCTGTTTTTT CASSLGLAVYTGELFF
TRBJ1-6 TRBV15 TRBD1 . TGTGCCACCAGCAGAGATGGACAGGGAAATTCACCCCTCCACTTT CATSRDGQGNSPLHF
TRBJ1-6 TRBV4-3 . . TGCGCCAGCAGCAGATACGCTCCACCCCAGACACCCCTCCACTTT CASSRYAPPQTPLHF
TRBJ1-1 TRBV1 . . TGCACCAGCAGACCCAACTTAGACAGGGTCCCGAACACTGAAGCTTTCTTT CTSRPNLDRVPNTEAFF
TRBJ2-7 TRBV7-3 . . TGTGCCAGCAGCTTAATGTCGGTGGGGCGGTACTCCTACGAGCAGTACTTC CASSLMSVGRYSYEQYF
TRBJ2-3 TRBV7-3 . . TGTGCCAGCAGCTTAATGACTGTAACGGGGAATCACCGCACAGATACGCAGTATTTT CASSLMTVTGNHRTDTQYF
TRBJ1-2 TRBV7-9 . few TGTGCCAGCAGCTTAGCTCCCTCGGGTGGCTACACCTTC CASSLAPSGGYTF
TRBJ1-2 TRBV6-4 . . TGTGCCAGCAGTGTCAGCGCTAACTATGGCTACACCTTC CASSVSANYGYTF
TRBJ2-7 TRBV5-4 TRBD2 . TGTGCCAGCAGCCCGGGGACTAGCGGACCTCACGAGCAGTACTTC CASSPGTSGPHEQYF
TRBJ2-7 TRBV27 . few TGTGCCAGCAGTCGTCGGACAGACGAGCAGTACTTC CASSRRTDEQYF
TRBJ1-2 TRBV13 TRBD1 few TGTGCCAGCAGCACACAGGGGGAGAGTTATGGCTACACCTTC CASSTQGESYGYTF
TRBJ1-2 TRBV5-8 TRBD1 . TGTGCCAGCAGCCGGGGACAGCCCGTTAACTATGGCTACACCTTC CASSRGQPVNYGYTF
TRBJ2-6 TRBV5-8 . . TGTGCCAGCCCCGGAAAGGGGGACTCTGGGGCCAACGTCCTGACTTTC CASPGKGDSGANVLTF
TRBJ2-5 TRBV5-6 TRBD2 once TGTGCCAGCAGCTCAGGGCGACTAGCGGGAGGTTACCAAGAGACCCAGTACTTC CASSSGRLAGGYQETQYF
TRBJ2-2 TRBV29-1 . . TGCAGCGCCCGGAGGGCCGCGGAACCCACCGGGGAGCTGTTTTTT CSARRAAEPTGELFF
TRBJ1-2 TRBV4-2 . few TGTGCCAGCAGCCAAGATAGGTCCGGGAACTATGGCTACACCTTC CASSQDRSGNYGYTF
TRBJ2-7 TRBV30 TRBD1 . TGTGCCTGGAGTTTTCGGACAGGGCCAGGGGATGAGCAGTACTTC CAWSFRTGPGDEQYF
TRBJ2-1 TRBV6-1 TRBD2 . TGTGCCAGCAGTAAGACGGGACTAAAGACGGATGAGCAGTTCTTC CASSKTGLKTDEQFF
TRBJ2-7 TRBV2 TRBD1 once TGTGCCACCAGGGGGCGACTTTACGAGCAGTACTTC CATRGRLYEQYF
TRBJ2-7 TRBV7-8 TRBD2 . TGTGCCAGCAGCTTAGAAGGGCTAGCGGGTTATGCCTACGAGCAGTACTTC CASSLEGLAGYAYEQYF
TRBJ2-7 TRBV6-6 . . TGTGCCAGCAGTTATGGGCAGGTCCCCTACGAGCAGTACTTC CASSYGQVPYEQYF
TRBJ2-2 TRBV4-3 . . TGCGCCAGCAGCCAGCGTACAGGGTTATTGGCCGGGGAGCTGTTTTTT CASSQRTGLLAGELFF
TRBJ1-2 TRBV2 . . TGTGCCAGCAGTGAGCTCAGGGGACACTATGGCTACACCTTC CASSELRGHYGYTF
TRBJ2-3 TRBV7-8 TRBD2 . TGTGCCAGCAGCCCACGGACTAGCGGGTACACAGATACGCAGTATTTT CASSPRTSGYTDTQYF
TRBJ1-2 TRBV5-1 TRBD1 . TGCGCCAGCAGCGCGGGACAGGGGGGTGGCTACACCTTC CASSAGQGGGYTF
TRBJ2-4 TRBV21-1 . . TGTGCCAGCAGCAAATTGGGGACTAGCGGTGTCAAAAACATTCAGTACTTC CASSKLGTSGVKNIQYF
TRBJ1-5 TRBV9 . . TGTGCCAGCAGCGAAAACAGTGCGAATCAGCCCCAGCATTTT CASSENSANQPQHF
TRBJ1-4 TRBV10-3 . . TGTGCCATCAGTGAGTCCGTTGGCAAGGGGCCTGGGGAAAAACTGTTTTTT CAISESVGKGPGEKLFF
TRBJ1-2 TRBV5-6 TRBD1 . TGTGCCAGCAGCTTAGGGGCAGGGGGCGATGGCTACACCTTC CASSLGAGGDGYTF
TRBJ1-2 TRBV18 . . TGTGCCAGCTCACCCTCCGGACAGAAAAACTACACCTTC CASSPSGQKNYTF
TRBJ2-7 TRBV27 TRBD2 . TGTGCCAGCAGTTTCGGGGGGGAGCAGTACTTC CASSFGGEQYF
TRBJ1-2 TRBV7-9 . . TGTTCCAGCAGCTCCAGGGTAGGAGGCTACACCTTC CSSSSRVGGYTF
TRBJ1-4 TRBV30 . once TGTGCCTGGAGTGTATTAGCGGGGCGTGAAAAACTGTTTTTT CAWSVLAGREKLFF
TRBJ2-2 TRBV9 . . TGTGCCAGCAGCTCGCGAGGCGGTGGGGAGCTGTTTTTT CASSSRGGGELFF
TRBJ1-5 TRBV5-1 TRBD1 . TGCGCCAGCAGCTTGACAGGGGGCGGAAGTCAGCCCCAGCATTTT CASSLTGGGSQPQHF
TRBJ2-7 TRBV5-1 TRBD1 . TGCGCCAGCAGCTTGATGGGGACAGGGTCCTACGAGCAGTACTTC CASSLMGTGSYEQYF
TRBJ1-2 TRBV4-1 TRBD1 . TGCGCCAGCAGCCACCCGGGACAGGGGAGGGGTGGCTACACCTTC CASSHPGQGRGGYTF
TRBJ2-2 TRBV5-4 . . TGTGCCAGCAGCTCCAAGACAGAAAACACCGGGGAGCTGTTTTTT CASSSKTENTGELFF
TRBJ1-6 TRBV15 . . TGTGCCACCAGCAGAGACAGGGCTGGGTCACCCCTCCACTTT CATSRDRAGSPLHF
TRBJ1-2 TRBV25-1 TRBD1 . TGTGCCAGCAGTGGGGCAGGGGGCGTCGCTAACTATGGCTACACCTTC CASSGAGGVANYGYTF
TRBJ1-3 TRBV18 . . TGTGCCAGCTCACCGGTGGGCGATCGGGGAGAAAACACCATATATTTT CASSPVGDRGENTIYF
TRBJ2-7 TRBV27 . . TGTGCCAGCAGCTCCCTCGCGGGGAACGACTACGAGCAGTACTTC CASSSLAGNDYEQYF
TRBJ1-4 TRBV2 TRBD1 . TGTGCCAGCAGGAACAGGGGATGGGGAGAAAAACTGTTTTTT CASRNRGWGEKLFF